This T cell receptor beta chain was identified during a study of vaccination and CD4 T cells after COVID-19. Looking at the study overall: At a median around 70 days (range 14 to 241) after dose two, post-vaccine samples were obtained.

V gave up 0 bases and J gave up 4 bases; unmatched junction bases: 5. The length of the CDR3 is 16 residues. Study observations and caveats: Spike mono-reactivity held for 304 of 307 vaccine-specific clones in convalescent patients.

Cultured CD4+ T-cell DNA underwent Oncomine TCR Beta short-read sequencing. MiXCR was run by TCRdb on the PCR reads, yielding one entry per CDR3 protein. The sample includes 3,500 to 4,000 distinct CDR3 sequences, around a fifth seen only once; the top ten take over 12%. Described treatment: roughly 11-day PBMC culture with coronavirus spike peptide pools or control peptides (ViraFEST assay). With respect to this clonotype: Its antigen is currently unknown.

Sequenced: CD4+ T cells from blood, cultured in vitro. This TCR was recovered from a human donor who had recovered from COVID-19. This chain uses TRBV12-3 or TRBV12-4 with TRBJ2-3; 9 nucleotides line up with TRBD2. The CDR3 DNA follows: TGTGCCAGCAGTTTAGCGCGGGGGGGCTCCGCAGATACGCAGTATTTT. Translation gives CASSLARGGSADTQYF.